Given below is one T cell receptor (beta chain) in context. These data are taken from a study of control samples from healthy donors and cancer patients. The CDR3 is 14 amino acids. With 3 bases clipped from V and 4 bases from J, the junction kept 3 bases outside the gene matches. Germline V lookup: CDR1 SGHRS, CDR2 YFSETQ. Method: immunoSEQ multiplex PCR; TCRdb's copy keeps in-frame clones and lacks some. The sample includes about 120,000 clones, roughly 90% of them seen just once. This rearrangement joins TRBV5-1 to TRBJ2-2, with TRBD1 matching 7 bases. This sequence was found in a man aged 45-60 years in good health. The sample comprised blood. DNA of the CDR3: TGCGCCAGCAGCTCCACAGGGGTCACCGGGGAGCTGTTTTTT. Translating it yields CASSSTGVTGELFF.